A selection of T cell receptor beta chains follows, all from one sample in a study of T cells in Graves' hyperthyroidism and ophthalmopathy. TCRdb analysed the multiplex PCR reads with MiXCR anew, one entry per CDR3 protein. This table holds about 500,000 distinct CDR3 sequences, approximately 49% found once. Sequencing input: peripheral blood or thyroid tissue (not recorded which). The origin of the receptors is an adult woman with Graves' disease, either hyperthyroidism or ophthalmopathy (not recorded which). The CDR3 runs from the conserved cysteine through the conserved F or W. Fields, in order: clone size, V gene, D gene, J gene, CDR3 protein, CDR3 DNA. D genes are given only for firm matches. Part of the rows lack a size; the others show once, few, many or a class for expanded clones.

abundance: NA
v_gene: TRBV5-4
d_gene: TRBD1
j_gene: TRBJ1-5
CDR3aa: CASSLAGTANQPQHF
CDR3nt: TGTGCCAGCAGCTTAGCGGGGACAGCGAATCAGCCCCAGCATTTT

abundance: many
v_gene: TRBV20-1
d_gene: TRBD2
j_gene: TRBJ2-2
CDR3aa: CSAILAGANTGELFF
CDR3nt: TGCAGTGCAATACTAGCGGGCGCGAACACCGGGGAGCTGTTTTTT

abundance: NA
v_gene: TRBV6-1
d_gene: NA
j_gene: TRBJ1-5
CDR3aa: CASSEREGQPQHF
CDR3nt: TGTGCCAGCAGTGAGAGGGAGGGCCAGCCCCAGCATTTT

abundance: NA
v_gene: TRBV20-1
d_gene: NA
j_gene: TRBJ1-5
CDR3aa: CSAMGGAARNQPQHF
CDR3nt: TGCAGTGCTATGGGCGGGGCGGCCCGCAATCAGCCCCAGCATTTT

abundance: NA
v_gene: TRBV5-4
d_gene: NA
j_gene: TRBJ1-6
CDR3aa: CASSLTKYGDGGSPLHF
CDR3nt: TGTGCCAGCAGCTTGACGAAATACGGGGATGGCGGTTCACCCCTCCACTTT

abundance: NA
v_gene: TRBV7-3
d_gene: NA
j_gene: TRBJ1-3
CDR3aa: CASSEGSSGNTIYF
CDR3nt: TGTGCCAGCAGTGAAGGCTCCTCTGGAAACACCATATATTTT

abundance: NA
v_gene: TRBV12-3/TRBV12-4
d_gene: NA
j_gene: TRBJ2-5
CDR3aa: CASSLWESAQETQYF
CDR3nt: TGTGCCAGCAGCTTGTGGGAGTCTGCACAAGAGACCCAGTACTTC

abundance: NA
v_gene: TRBV29-1
d_gene: NA
j_gene: TRBJ2-5
CDR3aa: CSRPRTGVETQYF
CDR3nt: TGCAGCCGACCGCGAACGGGAGTGGAGACCCAGTACTTC

abundance: many
v_gene: TRBV20-1
d_gene: NA
j_gene: TRBJ2-2
CDR3aa: CSARGTSNTGELFF
CDR3nt: TGCAGTGCTAGAGGGACATCGAACACCGGGGAGCTGTTTTTT

abundance: many
v_gene: TRBV7-9
d_gene: TRBD2
j_gene: TRBJ2-2
CDR3aa: CASSLGGLAAGELFF
CDR3nt: TGTGCCAGCAGCTTAGGGGGACTAGCAGCCGGGGAGCTGTTTTTT

abundance: NA
v_gene: TRBV7-7
d_gene: NA
j_gene: TRBJ2-5
CDR3aa: CAGSTGQDGETQYF
CDR3nt: TGTGCTGGCAGCACCGGGCAGGATGGCGAGACCCAGTACTTC

abundance: many
v_gene: TRBV7-9
d_gene: TRBD2
j_gene: TRBJ2-2
CDR3aa: CASSPRALAGAGELFF
CDR3nt: TGTGCCAGCAGCCCTAGAGCCCTAGCGGGAGCCGGGGAGCTGTTTTTT

abundance: many
v_gene: TRBV5-1
d_gene: NA
j_gene: TRBJ2-7
CDR3aa: CASSKRDNYEQYF
CDR3nt: TGCGCCAGCAGCAAACGGGACAACTACGAGCAGTACTTC

abundance: many
v_gene: TRBV25-1
d_gene: NA
j_gene: TRBJ1-3
CDR3aa: CASSEGSPGTGNTIYF
CDR3nt: TGTGCCAGCAGTGAAGGGAGCCCAGGAACTGGAAACACCATATATTTT

abundance: NA
v_gene: TRBV29-1
d_gene: NA
j_gene: TRBJ1-2
CDR3aa: CSAQTSPGYGYTF
CDR3nt: TGCAGCGCCCAGACTAGCCCGGGTTATGGCTACACCTTC

abundance: many
v_gene: TRBV5-1
d_gene: TRBD2
j_gene: TRBJ2-7
CDR3aa: CASSFTLLGTIPYEQYF
CDR3nt: TGCGCCAGCAGCTTCACCCTACTGGGGACTATTCCCTACGAGCAGTACTTC

abundance: many
v_gene: TRBV3-1
d_gene: NA
j_gene: TRBJ2-2
CDR3aa: CASSQNTGELFF
CDR3nt: TGTGCCAGCAGCCAGAACACCGGGGAGCTGTTTTTT

abundance: many
v_gene: TRBV5-1
d_gene: TRBD1
j_gene: TRBJ1-5
CDR3aa: CASSSTGEEAQHF
CDR3nt: TGCGCCAGCAGCTCTACAGGGGAGGAGGCCCAGCATTTT

abundance: many
v_gene: TRBV5-1
d_gene: TRBD1
j_gene: TRBJ1-4
CDR3aa: CASLGQGGEKLFF
CDR3nt: TGCGCCAGCCTCGGACAGGGGGGAGAAAAACTGTTTTTT

abundance: NA
v_gene: TRBV7-2
d_gene: NA
j_gene: TRBJ2-7
CDR3aa: CASSPYIGEQYF
CDR3nt: TGTGCCAGCAGCCCATATATCGGCGAGCAGTACTTC

abundance: few
v_gene: TRBV19
d_gene: NA
j_gene: TRBJ2-7
CDR3aa: CATSTADEQYF
CDR3nt: TGTGCCACGTCGACGGCTGACGAGCAGTACTTC

abundance: NA
v_gene: TRBV7-9
d_gene: NA
j_gene: TRBJ2-7
CDR3aa: CASSPPSGNHEQYF
CDR3nt: TGTGCCAGCAGCCCCCCTTCGGGTAACCACGAGCAGTACTTC

abundance: NA
v_gene: TRBV16
d_gene: NA
j_gene: TRBJ1-5
CDR3aa: CASSQFGIANQPQHF
CDR3nt: TGTGCCAGCAGCCAATTTGGGATCGCCAATCAGCCCCAGCATTTT